The 18 T cell receptor beta chains below were found in one sample sequenced in a study of vaccination effects on CD4 cells after COVID-19. Antigen-specific CD4+ T cells were expanded with viral peptide pools in the ViraFEST assay before sequencing. Investigators separated out CD4+ T cells once approximately 11 days of culture had passed. This individual contracted SARS-CoV-2 between March and December 2020, as verified by PCR. Participants received two doses of either the BNT162b2 or mRNA-1273 vaccine. Here immunoSEQ multiplex PCR was the method, and the copy in TCRdb shows in-frame clones only, minus some. The data show about 15,000 clones, 76% seen once. Their antigens are not known. Material: CD4+ T cells from PBMCs cultured with SARS-CoV-2 spike peptides, obtained after COVID-19 vaccination. All receptors come from a human donor who had a prior SARS-CoV-2 infection.

V usage is TRBV19 and J usage is TRBJ1-1; D is ambiguous. Germline V CDR1 and CDR2: LNHDA, SQIVND (reference sequence). The V end lost 7 bases, the J end lost 0 bases, and 15 bases lay between the germline ends. This CDR3 has 15 amino acids. CDR3 region: CASTLRPIVNTEAFF. DNA for the CDR3: TGTGCCAGTACTCTAAGACCGATTGTGAACACTGAAGCTTTCTTT.

This clone was detected only a few times. The chain's CDR3 is CASGVTQETQYF. The CDR3 nucleotides read TGTGCCAGCGGGGTGACCCAAGAGACCCAGTACTTC. The rearrangement joins TRBV6-5 to TRBJ2-5; no clear D gene. The CDR3 consists of 12 residues. Between the trimmed V and J ends, which lost 8 bases and 1 base, there was a span of 8 bases. Looked up from germline, CDR1 is MNHEY and CDR2 is SVGAGI.

The chain employs TRBV2 and TRBJ2-1, with 9 nucleotides matching TRBD2. Germline V gene lookup returns CDR1 SNHLY and CDR2 FYNNEI. The CDR3 is 13 residues long. Germline trimming cut 7 bases from V and 9 bases from J; bases unmatched to any gene: 7. CDR3 DNA sequence: TGTGCCAGCAAGGCTAGCGGGAATGGTGAGCAGTTCTTC. Its translation: CASKASGNGEQFF. Using reference TRBV2 and TRBJ2-1 for the parts outside the CDR3, the full variable domain is EPEVTQTPSHQVTQMGQEVILRCVPISNHLYFYWYRQILGQKVEFLVSFYNNEISEKSEIFDDQFSVERPDGSNFTLKIRSTKLEDSAMYFCASKASGNGEQFFGPGTRLTVL.

The V and J genes are TRBV3-1 (or the pseudogene TRBV3-2) and TRBJ2-7; 13 bases fit TRBD2. The V segment lost 5 bases and the J segment 0 bases; nucleotides outside the gene matches: 1. The CDR3 covers 15 residues. Looked up from germline, CDR1 is LGHDT and CDR2 is YNNKEL (reference sequence). The CDR3 nucleotides are TGTGCCAGCAGCAGGACTAGCGGGAGCTCCTACGAGCAGTACTTC. Residues: CASSRTSGSSYEQYF.

The V call is TRBV7-2, the J call TRBJ2-5; a weak D match, TRBD2 (6 bases). This CDR3 spans 14 amino acids. CDR1 and CDR2 from the germline V gene are SGHTA and FQGNSA. Between the trimmed V and J ends, which lost 1 base and 7 bases, there was a span of 13 bases. The CDR3 loop is CASSLEALGGTQYF. The CDR3 DNA is TGTGCCAGCAGCTTAGAGGCTTTGGGGGGGACCCAGTACTTC.

This clone was recorded only once. The chain links TRBV11-3 to TRBJ2-2, with D possibly called TRBD1 or TRBD2 (5 bases each). This CDR3 has 18 amino acids. V lost 2 bases to trimming and J lost 0 bases, with 16 bases between them. CDR1 is SGHNT, CDR2 YENEEA, per germline. In DNA, the CDR3 is TGTGCCAGCAGCTTAAAGGGATGGGGACGGACGAACACCGGGGAGCTGTTTTTT. Protein: CASSLKGWGRTNTGELFF.

This clone qualifies as large. The rearrangement joins TRBV5-6 to TRBJ1-2; a weak D match, TRBD1 (5 bases). V lost 6 bases, J lost 13 bases, and 19 bases lay in between. CDR1 and CDR2 from the germline V gene are SGHDT and YYEEEE. The CDR3 sequence is 12 residues long. For the CDR3, the DNA is TGTGCCAGCACCGAATCTACAGGACACGGCACCTTC. Translation gives CASTESTGHGTF.

The chain carries TRBV4-3 and TRBJ1-1; D is perhaps TRBD1 (5 bases). Germline loops: CDR1 LGHNA, CDR2 YSLEER. V lost 0 bases and J lost 3, with 14 bases in between. The CDR3 is made up of 16 amino acids. The CDR3 nucleotides read TGCGCCAGCAGCCAAGAACCCGGGGGTAGGGACACTGAAGCTTTCTTT. The encoded protein is CASSQEPGGRDTEAFF.

This chain uses TRBV5-1 with TRBJ2-7; D is unresolved. V lost 4 bases, J lost 1 base, and 12 bases lay in between. This CDR3 spans 14 amino acids. From germline, CDR1 is SGHRS and CDR2 YFSETQ. CDR3 sequence: CASSLEFESYEQYF. CDR3 DNA sequence: TGCGCCAGCAGCCTAGAATTTGAGTCCTACGAGCAGTACTTC. Full variable domain (remainder filled in from reference TRBV5-1 and TRBJ2-7): KAGVTQTPRYLIKTRGQQVTLSCSPISGHRSVSWYQQTPGQGLQFLFEYFSETQRNKGNFPGRFSGRQFSNSRSEMNVSTLELGDSALYLCASSLEFESYEQYFGPGTRLTVT.

The rearrangement uses TRBV5-1 and TRBJ2-3; D remains ambiguous. The germline V gene has CDR1 SGHRS and CDR2 YFSETQ. Trimming shortened V by 2 bases and J by 0 bases, and 7 bases separated the two germline ends. This CDR3 has 14 amino acids. CDR3 DNA sequence: TGCGCCAGCAGCTTACAAGCTAGCACAGATACGCAGTATTTT. This codes for CASSLQASTDTQYF.

This sequence joins TRBV28 and TRBJ2-5; the D is unclear. The germline gives CDR1 MDHEN, CDR2 SYDVKM. This CDR3 region has 11 residues. The V and J ends lost 8 bases and 2 bases respectively, with 6 bases between them. CDR3 region: CASGLQETQYF. CDR3 coding DNA: TGTGCCAGCGGGTTACAAGAGACCCAGTACTTC.

This clone was detected a few times. This chain joins TRBV5-4 and TRBJ2-3; 7 bases are a match to TRBD2. The trim removed 3 bases at V and 2 bases at J, leaving 6 bases unmatched. CDR1 is SGHNT, CDR2 YYREEE, per germline (reference sequence). This CDR3 comprises 15 residues. The CDR3 is CASSYAGEPTDTQYF. For the CDR3, the DNA is TGTGCCAGCAGCTACGCGGGGGAACCCACAGATACGCAGTATTTT.

The chain uses TRBV3-1 (or the pseudogene TRBV3-2) and TRBJ2-1; weak D call: TRBD2 (6 bases). Germline loops: CDR1 LGHDT, CDR2 YNNKEL (reference sequence). This CDR3 contains 15 residues. With 5 bases removed from V and 7 bases from J, the gap between germline ends came to 18 bases. The CDR3 DNA follows: TGTGCCAGCAGCAGGATCGGGCTAGCGCGGAATGAGCAGTTCTTC. The encoded protein is CASSRIGLARNEQFF.

This clone was recorded only once. The chain joins TRBV11-2 to TRBJ2-6; 9 bases line up with TRBD1. Germline V CDR1 and CDR2: SGHAT, FQNNGV. V lost 6 bases, J lost 3 bases, and 9 bases stayed unmatched. The length of the CDR3 is 17 residues. CDR3: CASRTTGGSFGANVLTF. The DNA of the CDR3 is TGTGCCAGCAGAACGACAGGGGGTTCTTTTGGGGCCAACGTCCTGACTTTC.

CDR3 coding DNA: TGTGCCACGAACCGAGATGACTACGAGCAGTACTTC. Translating it yields CATNRDDYEQYF. This sequence joins TRBV10-3 and TRBJ2-7; D is unresolved. CDR3 size: 12 residues. With 10 bases removed from V and 3 bases from J, the gap between germline ends came to 13 bases. Germline CDR1 and CDR2: ENHRY and SYGVKD.

As to this clone: Mismatch with germline at one junction end may stem from a read error. The chain carries TRBV7-2 and TRBJ1-2; D is uncertain. The CDR3 is 14 amino acids. Germline values: CDR1 SGHTA, CDR2 FQGNSA. CDR3 nucleotides: TGTGCCAGCAGCTTTGGGTTGGCAGCCTATAGCTACACCTTC. Protein: CASSFGLAAYSYTF.

The V call is TRBV19, the J call TRBJ2-1; 7 nucleotides line up with TRBD2. The CDR3 covers 15 residues. Germline V CDR1 and CDR2: LNHDA, SQIVND (reference sequence). The V segment lost 6 bases and the J segment 0 bases; nucleotides outside the gene matches: 5. This CDR3 reads CASSKRGGSYNEQFF. The CDR3 DNA follows: TGTGCCAGTAGCAAGCGGGGCGGCTCCTACAATGAGCAGTTCTTC.

This chain joins TRBV6-5 and TRBJ1-2, with 8 bases that match TRBD1. The CDR3 loop spans 14 amino acids. Germline V CDR1 and CDR2: MNHEY, SVGAGI. The ends lost 6 bases at V and 4 bases at J; junction bases unmatched: 7. The CDR3: CASRFGQGSYGYTF. The CDR3 DNA reads TGTGCCAGCAGATTTGGACAGGGTAGCTATGGCTACACCTTC.